This TCR beta chain comes out of a study of T cell responses to AZD1222 COVID-19 vaccine. Assay used: immunoSEQ multiplex PCR; TCRdb lists only in-frame clones, some missing. This repertoire shows about 94,000 clones, 75% to 90% found once; its top ten account for about 4.5%. Deletions cut 4 bases from V and 0 bases from J, with 8 bases between. In germline, CDR1 is SEHNR, CDR2 FQNEAQ (reference sequence). The CDR3 is made up of 14 amino acids. The TCR comes from an adult who received the AZD1222 COVID-19 vaccine. The chain combines TRBV7-9 with TRBJ2-3, with D unresolved. This specimen consisted of peripheral blood, obtained 28 days after the second AZD1222 dose. CDR3: CASSYGGSTDTQYF. Here the CDR3 DNA reads TGTGCCAGCAGCTACGGCGGAAGCACAGATACGCAGTATTTT.